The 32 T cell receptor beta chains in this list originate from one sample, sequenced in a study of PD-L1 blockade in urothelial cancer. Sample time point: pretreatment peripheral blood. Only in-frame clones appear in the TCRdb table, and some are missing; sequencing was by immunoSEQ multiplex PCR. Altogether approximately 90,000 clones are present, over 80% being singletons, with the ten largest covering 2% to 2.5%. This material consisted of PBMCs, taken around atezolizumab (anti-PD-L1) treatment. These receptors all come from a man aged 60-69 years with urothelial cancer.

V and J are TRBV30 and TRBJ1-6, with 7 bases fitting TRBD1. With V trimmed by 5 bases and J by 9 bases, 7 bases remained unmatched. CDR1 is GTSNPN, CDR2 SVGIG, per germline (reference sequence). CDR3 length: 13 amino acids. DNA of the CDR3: TGTGCCTGGGGGCGGCAGGGGGGTTCACCCCTCCACTTT. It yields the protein CAWGRQGGSPLHF.

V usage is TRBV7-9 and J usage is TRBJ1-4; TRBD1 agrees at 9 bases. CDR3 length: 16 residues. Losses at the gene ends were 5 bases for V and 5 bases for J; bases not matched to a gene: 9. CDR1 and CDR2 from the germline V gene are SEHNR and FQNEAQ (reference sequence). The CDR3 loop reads CASSATNRGRNEKLFF. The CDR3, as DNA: TGTGCCAGCAGCGCGACAAACAGGGGGCGCAATGAAAAACTGTTTTTT.

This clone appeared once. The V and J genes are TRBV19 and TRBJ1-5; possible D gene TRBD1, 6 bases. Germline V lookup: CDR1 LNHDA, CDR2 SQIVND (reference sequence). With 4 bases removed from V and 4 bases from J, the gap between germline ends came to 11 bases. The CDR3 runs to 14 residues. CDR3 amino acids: CASSKGQSNQPQHF. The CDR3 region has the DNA TGTGCCAGTAGTAAAGGACAGAGTAATCAGCCCCAGCATTTT.

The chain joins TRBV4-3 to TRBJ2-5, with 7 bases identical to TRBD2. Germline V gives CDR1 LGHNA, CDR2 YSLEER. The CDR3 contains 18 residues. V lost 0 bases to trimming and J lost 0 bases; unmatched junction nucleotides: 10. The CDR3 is CASSQDLAGEGDQETQYF. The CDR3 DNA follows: TGCGCCAGCAGCCAAGATTTGGCGGGAGAGGGAGACCAAGAGACCCAGTACTTC.

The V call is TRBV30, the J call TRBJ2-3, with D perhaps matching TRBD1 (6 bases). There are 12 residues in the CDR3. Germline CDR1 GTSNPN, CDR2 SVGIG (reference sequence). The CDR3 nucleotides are TGTGCTAGGCTAGGGGGAAGAGATACGCAGTATTTT. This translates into CARLGGRDTQYF. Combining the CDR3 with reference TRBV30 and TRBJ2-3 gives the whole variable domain SQTIHQWPATLVQPVGSPLSLECTVEGTSNPNLYWYRQAAGRGLQLLFYSVGIGQISSEVPQNLSASRPQDRQFILSSKKLLLSDSGFYLCARLGGRDTQYFGPGTRLTVL.

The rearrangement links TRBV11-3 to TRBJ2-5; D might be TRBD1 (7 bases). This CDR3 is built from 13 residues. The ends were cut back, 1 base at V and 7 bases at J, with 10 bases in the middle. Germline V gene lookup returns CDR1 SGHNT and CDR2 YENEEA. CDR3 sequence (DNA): TGTGCCAGCAGCTTAGGGCAGGGGGGGACCCAGTACTTC. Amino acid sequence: CASSLGQGGTQYF.

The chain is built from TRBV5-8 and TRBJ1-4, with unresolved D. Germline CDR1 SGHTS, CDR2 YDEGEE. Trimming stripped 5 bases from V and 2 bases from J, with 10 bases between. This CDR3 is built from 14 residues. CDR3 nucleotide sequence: TGTGCCAGCAGTCGCGGGTGGACTAATGAAAAACTGTTTTTT. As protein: CASSRGWTNEKLFF.

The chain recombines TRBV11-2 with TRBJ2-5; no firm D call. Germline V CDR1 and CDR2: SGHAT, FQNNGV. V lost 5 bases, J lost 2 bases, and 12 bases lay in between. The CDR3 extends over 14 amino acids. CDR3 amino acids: CASSRGSTQETQYF. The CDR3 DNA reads TGTGCCAGCAGCCGCGGATCGACGCAAGAGACCCAGTACTTC.

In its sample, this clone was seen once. CDR3 nucleotides: TGTGCCAGCAGGCCGGGTTCAAATTCACCCCTCCACTTT. This gives the protein CASRPGSNSPLHF. This chain connects TRBV6-5 to TRBJ1-6; no clear D gene. V shed 6 bases and J shed 7 bases, with 10 bases lying between them. Germline CDR1 and CDR2: MNHEY and SVGAGI. The CDR3 sequence is 13 residues long.

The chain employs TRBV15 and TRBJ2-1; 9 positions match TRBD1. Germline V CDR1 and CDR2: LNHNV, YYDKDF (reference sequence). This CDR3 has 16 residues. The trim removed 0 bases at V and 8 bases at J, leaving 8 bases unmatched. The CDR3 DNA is TGTGCCACCAGCAGAGATACTACAGGGGGCAGGGATGAGCAGTTCTTC. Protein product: CATSRDTTGGRDEQFF.

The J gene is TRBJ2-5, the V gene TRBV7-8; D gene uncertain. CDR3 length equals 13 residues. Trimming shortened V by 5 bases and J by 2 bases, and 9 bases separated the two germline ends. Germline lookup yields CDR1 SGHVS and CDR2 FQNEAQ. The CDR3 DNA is TGTGCCAGCAGCATTAACAGACAAGAGACCCAGTACTTC. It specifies CASSINRQETQYF.

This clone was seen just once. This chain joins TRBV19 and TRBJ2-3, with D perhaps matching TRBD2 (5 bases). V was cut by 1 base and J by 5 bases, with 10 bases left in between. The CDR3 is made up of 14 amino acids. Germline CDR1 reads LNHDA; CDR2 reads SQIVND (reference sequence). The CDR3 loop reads CASSIGTVRDTQYF. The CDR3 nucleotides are TGTGCCAGTAGTATAGGGACTGTCAGAGATACGCAGTATTTT.

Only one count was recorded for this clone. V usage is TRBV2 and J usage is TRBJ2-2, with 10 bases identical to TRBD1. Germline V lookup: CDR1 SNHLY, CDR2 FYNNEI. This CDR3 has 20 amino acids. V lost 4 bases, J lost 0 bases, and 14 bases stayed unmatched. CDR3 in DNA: TGTGCCAGCAGTGCCTCGGGGACAGGGGTAGGGCGAGCGAACACCGGGGAGCTGTTTTTT. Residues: CASSASGTGVGRANTGELFF.

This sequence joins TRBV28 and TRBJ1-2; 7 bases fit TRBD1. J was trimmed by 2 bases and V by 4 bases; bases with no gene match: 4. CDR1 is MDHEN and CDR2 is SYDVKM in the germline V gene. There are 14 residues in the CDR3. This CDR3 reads CASSSGTANYGYTF. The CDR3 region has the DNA TGTGCCAGCAGTTCCGGGACAGCGAACTATGGCTACACCTTC.

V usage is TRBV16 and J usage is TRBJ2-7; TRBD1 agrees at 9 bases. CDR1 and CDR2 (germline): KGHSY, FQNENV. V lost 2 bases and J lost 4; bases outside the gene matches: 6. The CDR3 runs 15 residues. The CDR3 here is CASSQADRGSYEQYF. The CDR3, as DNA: TGTGCCAGCAGCCAAGCTGACAGGGGGAGTTACGAGCAGTACTTC.

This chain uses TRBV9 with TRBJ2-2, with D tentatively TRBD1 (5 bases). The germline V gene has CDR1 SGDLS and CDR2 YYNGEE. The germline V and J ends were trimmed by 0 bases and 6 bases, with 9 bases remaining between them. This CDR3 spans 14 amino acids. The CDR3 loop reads CASSVDQGSGELFF. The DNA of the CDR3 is TGTGCCAGCAGCGTAGATCAGGGCTCCGGGGAGCTGTTTTTT.

The CDR3, as DNA: TGTGCCAGCAGTTTCGATCGGGGGGGCACAGATACGCAGTATTTT. Its protein product is CASSFDRGGTDTQYF. The genes are TRBV28 and TRBJ2-3, with 7 bases aligning to TRBD2. V lost 3 bases and J lost 1; bases outside the gene matches: 4. CDR1 and CDR2 (germline): MDHEN, SYDVKM. The CDR3 consists of 15 residues.

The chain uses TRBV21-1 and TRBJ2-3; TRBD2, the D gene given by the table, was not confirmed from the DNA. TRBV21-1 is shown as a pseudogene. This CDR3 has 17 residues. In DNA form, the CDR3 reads TGTGCCAGTCAAGGTAAGAGACTAGCGGGAGGCACAGATACGCAGTATTTT. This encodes CASQGKRLAGGTDTQYF.

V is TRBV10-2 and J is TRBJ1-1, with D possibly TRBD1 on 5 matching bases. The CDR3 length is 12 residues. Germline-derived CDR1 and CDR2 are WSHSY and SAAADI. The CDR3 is CCSRTGNTEAFF. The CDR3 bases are TGCTGCTCCCGAACAGGGAACACTGAAGCTTTCTTT.

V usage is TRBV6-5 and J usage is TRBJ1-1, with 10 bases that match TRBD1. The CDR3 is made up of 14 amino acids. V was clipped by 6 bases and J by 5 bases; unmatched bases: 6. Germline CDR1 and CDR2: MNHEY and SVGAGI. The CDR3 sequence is CASRRDRGRTEAFF. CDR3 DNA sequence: TGTGCCAGCAGACGGGACAGGGGTCGTACTGAAGCTTTCTTT.

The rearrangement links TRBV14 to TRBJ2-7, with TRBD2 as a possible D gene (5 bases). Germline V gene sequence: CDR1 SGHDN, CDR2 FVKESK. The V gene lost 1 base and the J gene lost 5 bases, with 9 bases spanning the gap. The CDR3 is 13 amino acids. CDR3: CASSQVPGNEQYF. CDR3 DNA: TGTGCCAGCAGCCAAGTCCCGGGGAACGAGCAGTACTTC.

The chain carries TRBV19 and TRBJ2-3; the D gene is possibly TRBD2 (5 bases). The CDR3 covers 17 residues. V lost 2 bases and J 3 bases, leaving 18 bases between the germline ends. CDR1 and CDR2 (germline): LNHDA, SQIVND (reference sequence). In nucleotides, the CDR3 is TGTGCCAGTAGTATATCGGGGTCGAGACTTACGACAGATACGCAGTATTTT. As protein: CASSISGSRLTTDTQYF.

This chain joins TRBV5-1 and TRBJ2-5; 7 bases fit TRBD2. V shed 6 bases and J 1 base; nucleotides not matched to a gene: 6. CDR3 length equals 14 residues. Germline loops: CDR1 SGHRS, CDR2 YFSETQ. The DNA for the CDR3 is TGCGCCAGCACTGCTAGCGGACGCCAAGAGACCCAGTACTTC. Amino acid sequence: CASTASGRQETQYF.

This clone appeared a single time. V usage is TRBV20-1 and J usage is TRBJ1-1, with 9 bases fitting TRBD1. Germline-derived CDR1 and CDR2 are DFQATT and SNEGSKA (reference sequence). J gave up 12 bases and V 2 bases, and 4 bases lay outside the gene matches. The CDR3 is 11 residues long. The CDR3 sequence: CSARSGQGTFF. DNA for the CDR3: TGCAGTGCTAGATCTGGACAGGGGACTTTCTTT.

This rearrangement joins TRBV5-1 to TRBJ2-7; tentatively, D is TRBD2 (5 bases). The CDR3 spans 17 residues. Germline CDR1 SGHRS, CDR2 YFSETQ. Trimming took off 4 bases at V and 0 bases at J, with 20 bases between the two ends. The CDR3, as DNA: TGCGCCAGCAGCCCTTTAGGGTCCGAGCGGAGCTCCTACGAGCAGTACTTC. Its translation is CASSPLGSERSSYEQYF.

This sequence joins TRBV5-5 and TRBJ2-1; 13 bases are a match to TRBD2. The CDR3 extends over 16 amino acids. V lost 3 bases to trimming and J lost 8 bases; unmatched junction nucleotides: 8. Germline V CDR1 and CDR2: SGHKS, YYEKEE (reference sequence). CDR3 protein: CASSSELAGGIDEQFF. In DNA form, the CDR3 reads TGTGCCAGCAGCTCCGAACTAGCGGGAGGGATCGATGAGCAGTTCTTC.

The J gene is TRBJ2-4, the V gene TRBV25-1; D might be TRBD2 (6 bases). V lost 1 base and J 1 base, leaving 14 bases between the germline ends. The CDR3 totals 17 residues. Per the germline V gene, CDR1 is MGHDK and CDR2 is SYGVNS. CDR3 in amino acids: CASSESGLPIAKNIQYF. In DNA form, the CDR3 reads TGTGCCAGCAGTGAATCGGGACTCCCGATCGCCAAAAACATTCAGTACTTC. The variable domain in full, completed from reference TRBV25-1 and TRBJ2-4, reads EADIYQTPRYLVIGTGKKITLECSQTMGHDKMYWYQQDPGMELHLIHYSYGVNSTEKGDLSSESTVSRIRTEHFPLTLESARPSHTSQYLCASSESGLPIAKNIQYFGAGTRLSVL.

This chain's CDR3 is CASSRAGGRDNEQFF. The CDR3 DNA sequence: TGTGCCAGCAGCAGAGCGGGGGGGCGGGACAATGAGCAGTTCTTC. The chain links TRBV7-9 to TRBJ2-1; 10 bases are shared with TRBD2. The CDR3 covers 15 residues. Germline assignment: CDR1 SEHNR and CDR2 FQNEAQ (reference sequence). Trimming removed 5 bases from V and 5 bases from J; junction bases left unmatched: 6. The full variable domain, with the rest looked up from reference TRBV7-9 and TRBJ2-1, is DTGVSQNPRHKITKRGQNVTFRCDPISEHNRLYWYRQTLGQGPEFLTYFQNEAQLEKSRLLSDRFSAERPKGSFSTLEIQRTEQGDSAMYLCASSRAGGRDNEQFFGPGTRLTVL.

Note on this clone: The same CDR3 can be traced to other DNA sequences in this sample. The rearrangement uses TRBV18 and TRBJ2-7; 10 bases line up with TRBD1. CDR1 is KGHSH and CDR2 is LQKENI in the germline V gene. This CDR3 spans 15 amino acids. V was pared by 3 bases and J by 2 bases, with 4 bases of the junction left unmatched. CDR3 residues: CASSPTGTGAYEQYF. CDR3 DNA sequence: TGTGCCAGCTCACCTACCGGGACAGGGGCCTACGAGCAGTACTTC.

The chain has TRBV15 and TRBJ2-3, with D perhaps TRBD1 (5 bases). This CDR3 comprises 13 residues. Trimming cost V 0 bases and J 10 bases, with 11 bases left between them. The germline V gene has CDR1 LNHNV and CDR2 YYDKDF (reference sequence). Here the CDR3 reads CATSRDQGLAQYF. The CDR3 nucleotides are TGTGCCACCAGCAGAGATCAGGGCTTGGCGCAGTATTTT. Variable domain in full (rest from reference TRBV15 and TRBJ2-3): DAMVIQNPRYQVTQFGKPVTLSCSQTLNHNVMYWYQQKSSQAPKLLFHYYDKDFNNEADTPDNFQSRRPNTSFCFLDIRSPGLGDTAMYLCATSRDQGLAQYFGPGTRLTVL.

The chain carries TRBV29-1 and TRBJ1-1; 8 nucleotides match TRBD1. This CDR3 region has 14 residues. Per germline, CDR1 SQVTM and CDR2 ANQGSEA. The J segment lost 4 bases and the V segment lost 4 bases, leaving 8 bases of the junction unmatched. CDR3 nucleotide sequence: TGCAGCGTTGTTCGGGACAGGCTCGGCACTGAAGCTTTCTTT. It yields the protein CSVVRDRLGTEAFF.

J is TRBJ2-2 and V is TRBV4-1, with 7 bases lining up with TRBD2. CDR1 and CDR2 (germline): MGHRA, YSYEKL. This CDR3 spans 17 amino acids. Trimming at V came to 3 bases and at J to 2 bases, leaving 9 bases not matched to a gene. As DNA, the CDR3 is TGCGCCAGCAGCCACAGGGAGGGCCTAAGTAACACCGGGGAGCTGTTTTTT. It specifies CASSHREGLSNTGELFF.